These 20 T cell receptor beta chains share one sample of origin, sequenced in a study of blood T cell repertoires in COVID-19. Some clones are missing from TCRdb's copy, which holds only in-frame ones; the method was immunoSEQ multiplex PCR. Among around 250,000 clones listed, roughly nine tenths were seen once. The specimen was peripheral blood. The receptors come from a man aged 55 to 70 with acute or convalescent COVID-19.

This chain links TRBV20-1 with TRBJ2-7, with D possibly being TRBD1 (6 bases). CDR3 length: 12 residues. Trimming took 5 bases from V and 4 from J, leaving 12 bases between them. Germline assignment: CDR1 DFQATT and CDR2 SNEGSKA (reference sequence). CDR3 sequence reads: CSAGGQLYEQYF. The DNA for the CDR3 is TGCAGTGCTGGTGGACAGCTATACGAGCAGTACTTC.

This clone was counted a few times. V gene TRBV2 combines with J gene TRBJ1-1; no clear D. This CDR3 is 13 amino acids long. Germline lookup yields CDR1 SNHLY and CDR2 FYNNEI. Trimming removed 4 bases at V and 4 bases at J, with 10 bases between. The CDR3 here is CASSGRGFTEAFF. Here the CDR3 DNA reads TGTGCCAGCAGTGGGCGGGGTTTCACTGAAGCTTTCTTT. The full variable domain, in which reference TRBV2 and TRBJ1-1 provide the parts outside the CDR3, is EPEVTQTPSHQVTQMGQEVILRCVPISNHLYFYWYRQILGQKVEFLVSFYNNEISEKSEIFDDQFSVERPDGSNFTLKIRSTKLEDSAMYFCASSGRGFTEAFFGQGTRLTVV.

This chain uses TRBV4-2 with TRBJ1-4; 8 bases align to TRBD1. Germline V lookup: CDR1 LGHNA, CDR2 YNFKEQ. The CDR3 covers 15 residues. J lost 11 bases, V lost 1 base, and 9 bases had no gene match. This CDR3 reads CASSQARQGALKLFF. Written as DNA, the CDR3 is TGTGCCAGCAGCCAAGCCCGGCAGGGGGCGTTGAAACTGTTTTTT.

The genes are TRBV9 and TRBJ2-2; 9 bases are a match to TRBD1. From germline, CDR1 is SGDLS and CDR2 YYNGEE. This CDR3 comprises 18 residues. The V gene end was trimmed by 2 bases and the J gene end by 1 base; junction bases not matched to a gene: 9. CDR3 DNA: TGTGCCAGCAGCGTTTTTACCCTGGGACAGGGGAACACCGGGGAGCTGTTTTTT. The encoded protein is CASSVFTLGQGNTGELFF.

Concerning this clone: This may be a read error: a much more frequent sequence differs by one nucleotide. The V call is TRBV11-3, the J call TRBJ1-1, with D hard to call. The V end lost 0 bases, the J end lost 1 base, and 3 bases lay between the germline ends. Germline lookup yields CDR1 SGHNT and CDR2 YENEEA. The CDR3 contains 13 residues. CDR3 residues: CASSLDRNTEAFF. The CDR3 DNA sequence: TGTGCCAGCAGCTTAGACCGGAACACTGAAGCTTTCTTT.

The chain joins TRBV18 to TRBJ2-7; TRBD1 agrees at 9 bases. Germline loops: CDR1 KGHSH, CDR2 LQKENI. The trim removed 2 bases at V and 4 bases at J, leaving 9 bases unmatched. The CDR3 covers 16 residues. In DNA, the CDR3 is TGTGCCAGCTCACCAGACTCGGGACAGGGAGGTTACGAGCAGTACTTC. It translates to CASSPDSGQGGYEQYF.

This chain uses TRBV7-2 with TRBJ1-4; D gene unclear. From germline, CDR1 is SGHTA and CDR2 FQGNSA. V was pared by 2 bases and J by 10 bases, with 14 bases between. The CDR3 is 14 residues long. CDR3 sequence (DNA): TGTGCCAGCAGCTTACGTGGCGGTTCCGGAAAACTGTTTTTT. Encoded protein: CASSLRGGSGKLFF. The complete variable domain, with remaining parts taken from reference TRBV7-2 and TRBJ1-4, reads GAGVSQSPSNKVTEKGKDVELRCDPISGHTALYWYRQSLGQGLEFLIYFQGNSAPDKSGLPSDRFSAERTGGSVSTLTIQRTQQEDSAVYLCASSLRGGSGKLFFGSGTQLSVL.

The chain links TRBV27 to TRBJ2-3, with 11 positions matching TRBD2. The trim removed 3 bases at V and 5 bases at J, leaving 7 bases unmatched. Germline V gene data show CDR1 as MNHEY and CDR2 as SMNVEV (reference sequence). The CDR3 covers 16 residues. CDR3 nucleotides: TGTGCCAGCAGTTTTATTGGTCTAGCGGGAGGAGATACGCAGTATTTT. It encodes CASSFIGLAGGDTQYF.

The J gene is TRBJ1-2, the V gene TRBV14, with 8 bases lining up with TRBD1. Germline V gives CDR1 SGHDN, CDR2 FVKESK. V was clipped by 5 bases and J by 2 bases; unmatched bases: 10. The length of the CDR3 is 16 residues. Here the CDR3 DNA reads TGTGCCAGCAGCTCCCGGACAGGGTCAGCCAACTATGGCTACACCTTC. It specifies CASSSRTGSANYGYTF.

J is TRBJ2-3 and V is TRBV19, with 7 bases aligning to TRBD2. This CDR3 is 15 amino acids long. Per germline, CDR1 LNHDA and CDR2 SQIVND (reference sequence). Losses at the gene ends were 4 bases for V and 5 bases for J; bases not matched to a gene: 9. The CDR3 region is CASSKAGEVGDTQYF. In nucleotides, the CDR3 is TGTGCCAGTAGTAAGGCGGGAGAGGTAGGAGATACGCAGTATTTT.

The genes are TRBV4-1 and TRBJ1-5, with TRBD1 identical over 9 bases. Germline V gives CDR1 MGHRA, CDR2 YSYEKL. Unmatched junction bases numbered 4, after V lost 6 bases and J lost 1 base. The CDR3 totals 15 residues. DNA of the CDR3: TGCGCCAGCAGGCCCGGGACAGGGAGCAATCAGCCCCAGCATTTT. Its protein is CASRPGTGSNQPQHF.

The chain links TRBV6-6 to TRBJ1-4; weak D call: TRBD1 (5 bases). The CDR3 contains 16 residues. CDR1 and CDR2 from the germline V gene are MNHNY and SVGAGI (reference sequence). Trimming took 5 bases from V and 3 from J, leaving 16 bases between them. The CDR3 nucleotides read TGTGCCAGCAGTCCACCCGGTCCGGGGGCTAATGAAAAACTGTTTTTT. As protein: CASSPPGPGANEKLFF.

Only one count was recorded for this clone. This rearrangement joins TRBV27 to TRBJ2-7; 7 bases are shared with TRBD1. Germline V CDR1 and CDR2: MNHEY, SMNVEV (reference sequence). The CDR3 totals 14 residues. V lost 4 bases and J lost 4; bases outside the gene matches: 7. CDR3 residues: CASSSPGQIYEQYF. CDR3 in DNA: TGTGCCAGCAGTTCCCCGGGACAGATTTACGAGCAGTACTTC.

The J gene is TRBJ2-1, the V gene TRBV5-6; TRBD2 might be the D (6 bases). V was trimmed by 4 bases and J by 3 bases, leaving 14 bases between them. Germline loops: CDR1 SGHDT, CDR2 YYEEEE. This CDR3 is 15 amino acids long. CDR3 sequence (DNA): TGTGCCAGCAGCAGTACCGGGAGAGGCTACAATGAGCAGTTCTTC. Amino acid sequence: CASSSTGRGYNEQFF. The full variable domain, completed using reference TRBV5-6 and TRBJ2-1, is DAGVTQSPTHLIKTRGQQVTLRCSPKSGHDTVSWYQQALGQGPQFIFQYYEEEERQRGNFPDRFSGHQFPNYSSELNVNALLLGDSALYLCASSSTGRGYNEQFFGPGTRLTVL.

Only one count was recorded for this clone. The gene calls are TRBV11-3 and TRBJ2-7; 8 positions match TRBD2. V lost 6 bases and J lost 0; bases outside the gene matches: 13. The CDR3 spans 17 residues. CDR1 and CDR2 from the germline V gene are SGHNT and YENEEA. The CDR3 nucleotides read TGTGCCAGCAGGATCCATTTCGCCGGGACTAGCTCCTACGAGCAGTACTTC. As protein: CASRIHFAGTSSYEQYF.

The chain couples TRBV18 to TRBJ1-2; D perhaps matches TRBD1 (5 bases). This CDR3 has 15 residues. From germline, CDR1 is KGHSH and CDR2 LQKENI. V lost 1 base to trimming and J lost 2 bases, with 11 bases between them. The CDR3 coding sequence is TGTGCCAGCTCACCACGGCACGGGGGGAACTATGGCTACACCTTC. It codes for CASSPRHGGNYGYTF.

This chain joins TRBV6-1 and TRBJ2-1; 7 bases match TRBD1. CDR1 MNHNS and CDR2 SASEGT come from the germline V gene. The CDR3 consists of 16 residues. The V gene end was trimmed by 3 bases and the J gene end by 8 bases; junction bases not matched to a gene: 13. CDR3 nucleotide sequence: TGTGCCAGCAGTGAGCCCCACAGGGGCCCGGGTGATGAGCAGTTCTTC. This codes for CASSEPHRGPGDEQFF.

CDR3 DNA sequence: TGTGCCAGCAGCCGCCGTTCAGGGGGCTGGGAAAAACTGTTTTTT. Its protein is CASSRRSGGWEKLFF. This chain uses TRBV13 with TRBJ1-4, with TRBD1 matching 8 bases. The CDR3 covers 15 residues. CDR1 is PRHDT, CDR2 FYEKMQ, per germline (reference sequence). Germline trimming cut 5 bases from V and 8 bases from J; bases unmatched to any gene: 10.

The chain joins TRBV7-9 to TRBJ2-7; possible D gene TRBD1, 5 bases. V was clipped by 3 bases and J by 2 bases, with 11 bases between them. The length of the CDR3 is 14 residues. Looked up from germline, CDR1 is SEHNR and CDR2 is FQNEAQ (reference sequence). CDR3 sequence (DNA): TGTGCCAGCAGCTTGGCCGACAGTACCTACGAGCAGTACTTC. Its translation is CASSLADSTYEQYF.

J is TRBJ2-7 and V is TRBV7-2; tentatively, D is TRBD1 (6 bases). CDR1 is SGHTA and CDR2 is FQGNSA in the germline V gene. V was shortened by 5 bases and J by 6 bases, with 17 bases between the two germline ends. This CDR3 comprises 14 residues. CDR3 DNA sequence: TGTGCCAGCAGCCCCGGGACACAATCTATCGAGCAGTACTTC. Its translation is CASSPGTQSIEQYF. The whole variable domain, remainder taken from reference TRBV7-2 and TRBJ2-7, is GAGVSQSPSNKVTEKGKDVELRCDPISGHTALYWYRQSLGQGLEFLIYFQGNSAPDKSGLPSDRFSAERTGGSVSTLTIQRTQQEDSAVYLCASSPGTQSIEQYFGPGTRLTVT.